The 13 T cell receptor beta chains in this list originate from one sample, sequenced in a study of T cells after yellow fever vaccination. TCRdb re-called the 5' RACE reads with MiXCR, one entry per CDR3 protein. The data hold 400,000 to 450,000 distinct CDR3 sequences, with roughly a sixth observed a single time. Sequenced material: PBMCs, taken before the yellow fever booster vaccination. Source of these receptors: a man in his late teens or twenties who received the YFV17D yellow fever vaccine.

The chain has TRBV7-6 and TRBJ1-1; 9 bases line up with TRBD1. The J segment lost 0 bases and the V segment lost 5 bases, leaving 4 bases of the junction unmatched. This CDR3 region has 15 residues. The germline CDR1 and CDR2 sequences are SGHVS and FNYEAQ. CDR3 sequence: CASSRDREMNTEAFF. The CDR3 DNA reads as TGTGCCAGCAGCAGGGACAGGGAAATGAACACTGAAGCTTTCTTT.

This sequence joins TRBV7-2 and TRBJ2-5; D is uncertain. V dropped 1 base and J dropped 3 bases, with 9 bases sitting between them. Germline lookup yields CDR1 SGHTA and CDR2 FQGNSA. This CDR3 has 14 residues. The chain's CDR3 is CASSLVGYEETQYF. The CDR3 DNA is TGTGCCAGCAGCTTAGTGGGCTACGAAGAGACCCAGTACTTC.

The chain recombines TRBV6-2 or TRBV6-3 with TRBJ2-1; 14 nucleotides align to TRBD2. With 5 bases clipped from V and 1 base from J, the junction kept 4 bases outside the gene matches. This CDR3 spans 17 amino acids. CDR1 is MNHEY, CDR2 SVGEGT, per germline. CDR3 residues: CASSTWTSGGSYNEQFF. Written as DNA, the CDR3 is TGTGCCAGCAGTACCTGGACTAGCGGGGGGTCCTACAATGAGCAGTTCTTC.

This clonotype has only a few counts. In DNA form, the CDR3 reads TGTGCCAGCAGTTCCTTAAATCAGCCCCAGCATTTT. Its protein product is CASSSLNQPQHF. V gene TRBV6-5 combines with J gene TRBJ1-5, with unresolved D. From germline, CDR1 is MNHEY and CDR2 SVGAGI. Trimming took off 4 bases at V and 4 bases at J, with 5 bases between the two ends. This CDR3 is built from 12 residues.

The chain links TRBV7-9 to TRBJ2-7; perhaps TRBD1 as D (5 bases). Trimming left V 2 bases short and J 1 base short, with 9 bases between. From germline, CDR1 is SEHNR and CDR2 FQNEAQ (reference sequence). The CDR3 length is 14 residues. In DNA, the CDR3 is TGTGCCAGCAGCTTATTGGACATTTCCTACGAGCAGTACTTC. Residues: CASSLLDISYEQYF.

This clonotype was found a few times. The chain has TRBV27 and TRBJ2-7; TRBD1 might be the D (6 bases). V dropped 4 bases and J dropped 0 bases, with 10 bases sitting between them. CDR1 is MNHEY, CDR2 SMNVEV, per germline (reference sequence). The CDR3 runs to 14 residues. The CDR3 nucleotides are TGTGCCAGCAGTTACGACAGGAGCTCCTACGAGCAGTACTTC. This codes for CASSYDRSSYEQYF.

This rearrangement joins TRBV6-5 to TRBJ1-1; weak D call: TRBD1 (6 bases). The CDR3 has 14 amino acids. Per the germline V gene, CDR1 is MNHEY and CDR2 is SVGAGI. Between the trimmed V and J ends, which lost 2 bases and 3 bases, there was a span of 10 bases. CDR3 residues: CASSYQGRDTEAFF. In DNA, the CDR3 is TGTGCCAGCAGTTACCAGGGGCGTGACACTGAAGCTTTCTTT.

The sample holds a few counts of this clonotype. The chain carries TRBV6-6 and TRBJ1-6; D call uncertain. V was pared by 8 bases and J by 0 bases, with 17 bases between. Germline CDR1 MNHNY, CDR2 SVGAGI (reference sequence). The CDR3 covers 17 residues. CDR3 residues: CASYTLRTSSYNSPLHF. The CDR3 region has the DNA TGTGCCAGCTACACCTTAAGGACGAGCTCCTATAATTCACCCCTCCACTTT.

This clonotype came up a few times. The CDR3 spells CSTREGTEAFF. CDR3 nucleotides: TGCAGCACCCGTGAGGGCACTGAAGCTTTCTTT. The rearrangement joins TRBV29-1 to TRBJ1-1, with unresolved D. This CDR3 comprises 11 residues. Between the trimmed V and J ends, which lost 8 bases and 4 bases, there was a span of 11 bases. Germline V gene data show CDR1 as SQVTM and CDR2 as ANQGSEA.

The genes are TRBV12-3 or TRBV12-4 and TRBJ2-1; D is undetermined. This CDR3 comprises 15 residues. Trimming took 3 bases from V and 5 from J, leaving 14 bases between them. CDR3 residues: CASSFYASVHNEQFF. DNA of the CDR3: TGTGCCAGCAGTTTTTATGCGTCGGTCCACAATGAGCAGTTCTTC.

The chain uses TRBV7-2 and TRBJ2-5; TRBD1 agrees at 8 bases. This CDR3 contains 15 residues. Germline V gene lookup returns CDR1 SGHTA and CDR2 FQGNSA. J lost 4 bases, V lost 10 bases, and 14 bases had no gene match. This chain's CDR3 is CATLPRTGLVETQYF. CDR3 sequence (DNA): TGTGCCACCCTACCCCGGACAGGGTTGGTAGAGACCCAGTACTTC.

A few counts support this clonotype. The chain carries TRBV20-1 and TRBJ1-5; TRBD1 might be the D (5 bases). There are 14 residues in the CDR3. CDR1 and CDR2 from the germline V gene are DFQATT and SNEGSKA (reference sequence). V shed 3 bases and J shed 4 bases, with 13 bases lying between them. CDR3 sequence reads: CSARGEGWNQPQHF. The CDR3 bases are TGCAGTGCTAGGGGGGAAGGTTGGAATCAGCCCCAGCATTTT.

This rearrangement joins TRBV5-5 to TRBJ2-7; 9 nucleotides match TRBD1. This CDR3 has 15 residues. Losses at the gene ends were 0 bases for V and 4 bases for J; bases not matched to a gene: 5. Germline CDR1 and CDR2: SGHKS and YYEKEE (reference sequence). CDR3 in amino acids: CASSLAGTGFYEQYV. CDR3 nucleotides: TGTGCCAGCAGCTTGGCCGGGACAGGGTTTTACGAGCAGTACGTC.